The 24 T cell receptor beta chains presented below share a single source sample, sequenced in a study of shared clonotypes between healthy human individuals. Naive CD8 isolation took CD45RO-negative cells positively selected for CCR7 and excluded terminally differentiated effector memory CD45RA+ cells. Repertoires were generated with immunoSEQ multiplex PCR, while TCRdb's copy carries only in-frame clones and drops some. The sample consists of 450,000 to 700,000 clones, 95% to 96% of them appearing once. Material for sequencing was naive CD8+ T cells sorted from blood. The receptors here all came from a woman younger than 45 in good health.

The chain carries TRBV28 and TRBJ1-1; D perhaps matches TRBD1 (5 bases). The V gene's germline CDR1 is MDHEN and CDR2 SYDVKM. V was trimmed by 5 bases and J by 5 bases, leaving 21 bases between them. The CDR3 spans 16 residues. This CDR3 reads CASSLPWRSGLTEAFF. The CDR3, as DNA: TGTGCCAGCAGTCTCCCATGGCGTTCGGGGCTGACTGAAGCTTTCTTT.

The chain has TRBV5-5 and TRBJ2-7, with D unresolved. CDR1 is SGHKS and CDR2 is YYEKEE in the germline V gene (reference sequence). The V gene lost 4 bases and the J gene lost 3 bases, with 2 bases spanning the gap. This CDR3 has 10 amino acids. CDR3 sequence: CASSGYEQYF. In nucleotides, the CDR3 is TGTGCCAGCAGCGGCTACGAGCAGTACTTC.

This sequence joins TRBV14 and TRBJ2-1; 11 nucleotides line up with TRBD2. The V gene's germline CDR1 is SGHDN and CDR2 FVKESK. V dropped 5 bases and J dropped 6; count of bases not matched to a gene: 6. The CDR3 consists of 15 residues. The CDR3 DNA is TGTGCCAGCAGCTTGCTAGCGGGAGGCGGCAATGAGCAGTTCTTC. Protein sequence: CASSLLAGGGNEQFF.

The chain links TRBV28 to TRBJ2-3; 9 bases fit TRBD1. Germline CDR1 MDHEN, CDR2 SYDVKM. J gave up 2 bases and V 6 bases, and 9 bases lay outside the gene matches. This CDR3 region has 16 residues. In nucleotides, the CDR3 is TGTGCCAGCAGCCGGACAGGGGAAGGAATCACAGATACGCAGTATTTT. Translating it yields CASSRTGEGITDTQYF.

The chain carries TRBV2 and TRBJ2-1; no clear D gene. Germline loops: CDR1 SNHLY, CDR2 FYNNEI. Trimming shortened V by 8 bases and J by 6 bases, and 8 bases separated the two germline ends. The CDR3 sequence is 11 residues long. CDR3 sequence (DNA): TGTGCCAGCTCTTCCCGCAATGAGCAGTTCTTC. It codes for CASSSRNEQFF.

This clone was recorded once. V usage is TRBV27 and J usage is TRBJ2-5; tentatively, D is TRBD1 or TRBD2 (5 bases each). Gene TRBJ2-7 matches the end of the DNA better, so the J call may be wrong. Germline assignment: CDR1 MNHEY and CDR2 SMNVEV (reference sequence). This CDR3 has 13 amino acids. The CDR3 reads CASSFGASYEQYF. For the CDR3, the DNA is TGTGCCAGCAGTTTCGGGGCCTCCTACGAGCAGTACTTC.

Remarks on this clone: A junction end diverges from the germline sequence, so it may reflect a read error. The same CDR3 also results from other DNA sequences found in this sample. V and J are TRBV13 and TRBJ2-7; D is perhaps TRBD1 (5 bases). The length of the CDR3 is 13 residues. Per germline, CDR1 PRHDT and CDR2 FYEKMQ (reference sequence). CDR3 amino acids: CASSLDRTYEQYF. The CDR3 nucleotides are TGTGCCAGCAGTTTAGACAGAACCTACGAGCAGTACTTC. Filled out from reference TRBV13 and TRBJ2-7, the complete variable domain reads AAGVIQSPRHLIKEKRETATLKCYPIPRHDTVYWYQQGPGQDPQFLISFYEKMQSDKGSIPDRFSAQQFSDYHSELNMSSLELGDSALYFCASSLDRTYEQYFGPGTRLTVT.

CDR3 sequence (DNA): TGTGCCAGCAGTTTACCGGGATTCTCCTACAATGAGCAGTTCTTC. Its translation: CASSLPGFSYNEQFF. This chain connects TRBV27 to TRBJ2-1; possible D gene TRBD2, 5 bases. This CDR3 region has 15 residues. Trimming left V 2 bases short and J 0 bases short, with 8 bases between. Germline V gives CDR1 MNHEY, CDR2 SMNVEV (reference sequence).

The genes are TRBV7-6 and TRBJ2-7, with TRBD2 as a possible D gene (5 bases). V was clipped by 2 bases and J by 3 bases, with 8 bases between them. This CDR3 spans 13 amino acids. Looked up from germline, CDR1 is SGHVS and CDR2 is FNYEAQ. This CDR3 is CASSLWESYEQYF. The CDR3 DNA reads TGTGCCAGCAGCTTATGGGAGAGCTACGAGCAGTACTTC.

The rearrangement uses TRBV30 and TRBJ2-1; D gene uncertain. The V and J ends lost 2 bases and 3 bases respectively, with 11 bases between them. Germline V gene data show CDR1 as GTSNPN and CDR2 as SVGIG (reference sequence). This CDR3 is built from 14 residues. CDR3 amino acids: CAWSPGRDYNEQFF. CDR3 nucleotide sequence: TGTGCCTGGAGTCCAGGTAGAGACTACAATGAGCAGTTCTTC.

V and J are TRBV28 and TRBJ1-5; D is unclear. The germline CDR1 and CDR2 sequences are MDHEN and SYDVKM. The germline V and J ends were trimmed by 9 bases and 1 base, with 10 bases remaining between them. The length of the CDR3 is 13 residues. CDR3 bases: TGTGCCAGTCAGTGGGCGAGCAATCAGCCCCAGCATTTT. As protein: CASQWASNQPQHF.

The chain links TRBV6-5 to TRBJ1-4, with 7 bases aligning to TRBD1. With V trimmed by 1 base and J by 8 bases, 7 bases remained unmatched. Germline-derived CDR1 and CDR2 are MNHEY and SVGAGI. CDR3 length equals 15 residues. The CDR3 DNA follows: TGTGCCAGCAGTTACTGGACAGGCTTGGAAGAAAAACTGTTTTTT. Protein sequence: CASSYWTGLEEKLFF.

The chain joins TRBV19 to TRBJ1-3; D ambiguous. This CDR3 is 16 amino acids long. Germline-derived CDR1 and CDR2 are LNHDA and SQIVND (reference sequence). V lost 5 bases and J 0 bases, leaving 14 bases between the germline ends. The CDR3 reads CASSPNQVTSGNTIYF. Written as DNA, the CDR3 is TGTGCCAGTAGTCCCAACCAGGTGACCTCTGGAAACACCATATATTTT.

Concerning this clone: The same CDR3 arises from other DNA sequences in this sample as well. As DNA, the CDR3 is TGTGCCAGTAGTATCCTAGCGGGGTACAATGAGCAGTTCTTC. This sequence encodes CASSILAGYNEQFF. The chain couples TRBV19 to TRBJ2-1, with 9 bases that match TRBD2. CDR1 is LNHDA, CDR2 SQIVND, per germline (reference sequence). Trimming removed 3 bases from V and 4 bases from J; junction bases left unmatched: 1. The CDR3 totals 14 residues.

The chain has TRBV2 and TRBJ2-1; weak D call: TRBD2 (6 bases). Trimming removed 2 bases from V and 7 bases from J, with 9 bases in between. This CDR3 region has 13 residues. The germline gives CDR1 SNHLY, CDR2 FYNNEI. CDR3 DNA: TGTGCCAGCAGTGAATTGAGCGGGAATGAGCAGTTCTTC. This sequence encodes CASSELSGNEQFF.

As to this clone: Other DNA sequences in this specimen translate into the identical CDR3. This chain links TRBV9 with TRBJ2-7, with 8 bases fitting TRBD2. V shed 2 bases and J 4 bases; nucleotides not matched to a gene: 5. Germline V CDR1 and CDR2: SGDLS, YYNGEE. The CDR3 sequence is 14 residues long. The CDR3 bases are TGTGCCAGCAGCGTCGGGAGGGCGGATTACGAGCAGTACTTC. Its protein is CASSVGRADYEQYF.

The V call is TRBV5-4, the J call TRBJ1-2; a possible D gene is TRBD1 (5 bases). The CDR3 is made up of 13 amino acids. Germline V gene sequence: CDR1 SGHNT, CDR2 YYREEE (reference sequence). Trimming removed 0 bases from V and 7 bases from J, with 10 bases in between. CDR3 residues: CASSLAGGGGYTF. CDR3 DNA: TGTGCCAGCAGCTTGGCCGGGGGTGGTGGCTACACCTTC.

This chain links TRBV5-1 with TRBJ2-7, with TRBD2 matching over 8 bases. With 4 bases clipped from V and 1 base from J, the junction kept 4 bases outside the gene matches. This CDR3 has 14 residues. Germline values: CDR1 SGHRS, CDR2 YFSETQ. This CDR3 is CASSPGGESYEQYF. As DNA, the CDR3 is TGCGCCAGCAGCCCGGGAGGGGAGTCCTACGAGCAGTACTTC.

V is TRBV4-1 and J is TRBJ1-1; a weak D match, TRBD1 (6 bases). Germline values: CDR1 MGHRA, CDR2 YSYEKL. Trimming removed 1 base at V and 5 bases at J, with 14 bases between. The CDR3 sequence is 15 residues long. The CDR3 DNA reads TGCGCCAGCAGCCAAGTCGGAAGGGGGTCGACTGAAGCTTTCTTT. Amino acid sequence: CASSQVGRGSTEAFF.

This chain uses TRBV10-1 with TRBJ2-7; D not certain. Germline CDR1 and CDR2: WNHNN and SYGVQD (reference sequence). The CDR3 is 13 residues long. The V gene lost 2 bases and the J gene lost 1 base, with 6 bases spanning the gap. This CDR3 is CASSETDSYEQYF. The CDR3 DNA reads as TGCGCCAGCAGTGAGACGGATTCCTACGAGCAGTACTTC.

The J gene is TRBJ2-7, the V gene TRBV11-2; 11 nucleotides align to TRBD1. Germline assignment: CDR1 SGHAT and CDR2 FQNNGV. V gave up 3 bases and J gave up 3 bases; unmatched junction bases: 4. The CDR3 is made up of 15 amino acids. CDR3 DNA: TGTGCCAGCAGCTTGGACAGGGGGCCGATCTACGAGCAGTACTTC. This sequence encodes CASSLDRGPIYEQYF.

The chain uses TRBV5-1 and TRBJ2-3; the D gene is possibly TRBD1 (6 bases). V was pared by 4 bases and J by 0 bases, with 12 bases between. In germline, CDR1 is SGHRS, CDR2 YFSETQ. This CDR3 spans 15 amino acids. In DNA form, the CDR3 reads TGCGCCAGCAGCCGAGCAGGGGCAAGCACAGATACGCAGTATTTT. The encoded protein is CASSRAGASTDTQYF.

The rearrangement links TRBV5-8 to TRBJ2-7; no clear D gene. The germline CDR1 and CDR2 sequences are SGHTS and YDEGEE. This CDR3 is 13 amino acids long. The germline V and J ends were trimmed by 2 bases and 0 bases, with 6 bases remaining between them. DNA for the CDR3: TGTGCCAGCAGCTTTGGGGTCTCCTACGAGCAGTACTTC. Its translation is CASSFGVSYEQYF.

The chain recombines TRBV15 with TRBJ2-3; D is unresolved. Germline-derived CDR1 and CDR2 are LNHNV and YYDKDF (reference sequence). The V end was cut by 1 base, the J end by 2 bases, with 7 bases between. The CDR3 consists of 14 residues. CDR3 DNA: TGTGCCACCAGCAGAGGATCCTCCACAGATACGCAGTATTTT. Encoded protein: CATSRGSSTDTQYF.